Below are 19 T cell receptor beta chains sequenced from a single sample in a study of T cells after yellow fever vaccination. From the 5' RACE reads, TCRdb called clonotypes with MiXCR, one entry per CDR3 protein. The sample has about 340,000 distinct CDR3 sequences, around 4.1% seen once; the top ten hold roughly a quarter. This sample comprised PBMCs, obtained 5 days after the yellow fever booster vaccination. These receptors came from a man between 18 and 29 years old who received the YFV17D yellow fever vaccine.

The V gene is TRBV7-6, the J gene TRBJ2-5; a possible D gene is TRBD2 (6 bases). V gave up 5 bases and J gave up 5 bases, with 21 bases separating them. The CDR3 loop spans 16 amino acids. Germline lookup yields CDR1 SGHVS and CDR2 FNYEAQ. The CDR3 nucleotides are TGTGCCAGCAGCCCCGCCGGCGAAGCTGCGGGGGAGACCCAGTACTTC. Amino acid sequence: CASSPAGEAAGETQYF.

This chain connects TRBV27 to TRBJ1-3; D may be TRBD1 (6 bases). The CDR3 runs to 15 residues. The germline CDR1 and CDR2 sequences are MNHEY and SMNVEV (reference sequence). Trimming left V 10 bases short and J 1 base short, with 17 bases between. CDR3 DNA sequence: TGTGCCACGTTCGTCCAGGGGAGGTCTGGAAACACCATATATTTT. It translates to CATFVQGRSGNTIYF.

The chain couples TRBV7-2 to TRBJ2-5; 10 bases line up with TRBD2. After removal of 3 bases from V and 4 bases from J, the junction contained 5 bases not matched to a gene. CDR3 length equals 15 residues. CDR1 is SGHTA and CDR2 is FQGNSA in the germline V gene. CDR3 protein: CASSFQRGGGETQYF. The CDR3 DNA reads TGTGCCAGCAGCTTCCAGCGGGGGGGCGGAGAGACCCAGTACTTC. Looking up the rest from reference TRBV7-2 and TRBJ2-5 gives the full variable domain: GAGVSQSPSNKVTEKGKDVELRCDPISGHTALYWYRQSLGQGLEFLIYFQGNSAPDKSGLPSDRFSAERTGGSVSTLTIQRTQQEDSAVYLCASSFQRGGGETQYFGPGTRLLVL.

The chain employs TRBV14 and TRBJ1-2; D unclear. CDR1 is SGHDN and CDR2 is FVKESK in the germline V gene. Deletions cut 0 bases from V and 5 bases from J, with 13 bases between. The CDR3 consists of 15 residues. The CDR3 region has the DNA TGTGCCAGCAGCCAAGAAGTGTCGGCTCTTTATGGCTACACCTTC. It yields the protein CASSQEVSALYGYTF.

This clonotype was recorded a few times. The rearrangement joins TRBV6-2 or TRBV6-3 to TRBJ2-7, with 8 nucleotides matching TRBD2. The CDR3 spans 18 residues. Trimming at V came to 6 bases and at J to 4 bases, leaving 20 bases not matched to a gene. Germline assignment: CDR1 MNHEY and CDR2 SVGEGT. The CDR3 sequence: CASSLVGFPTSVGYEQYF. CDR3 nucleotide sequence: TGTGCCAGCAGCCTCGTCGGGTTCCCGACTAGCGTTGGGTACGAGCAGTACTTC.

This clonotype showed up just a few times. The genes are TRBV6-2 or TRBV6-3 and TRBJ1-1, with D perhaps matching TRBD1 (6 bases). V was clipped by 6 bases and J by 3 bases, with 11 bases between them. This CDR3 has 13 residues. Germline values: CDR1 MNHEY, CDR2 SVGEGT. Here the CDR3 reads CASSNGGHTEAFF. The DNA for the CDR3 is TGTGCCAGCAGCAACGGGGGCCACACTGAAGCTTTCTTT.

This clonotype came up a few times. The chain has TRBV11-2 and TRBJ1-1; D remains unclear. Trimming stripped 5 bases from V and 0 bases from J, with 4 bases between. The CDR3 runs to 12 residues. Germline V gene sequence: CDR1 SGHAT, CDR2 FQNNGV. CDR3 loop: CASSTMNTEAFF. The CDR3 DNA is TGTGCCAGCAGCACCATGAACACTGAAGCTTTCTTT.

This clonotype was counted between two and nine times. This chain links TRBV24-1 with TRBJ2-1; 12 nucleotides align to TRBD1. The junction had 10 bases not matched to a gene; V was cut back by 0 bases and J by 5 bases. The CDR3 covers 19 residues. Germline CDR1 is KGHDR and CDR2 is SFDVKD. CDR3 sequence (DNA): TGTGCCACCAGTGATTTGAGAGGGACAGGGGGCGGAACCGACAATGAGCAGTTCTTC. It encodes CATSDLRGTGGGTDNEQFF.

A few counts support this clonotype. The chain carries TRBV6-2 or TRBV6-3 and TRBJ2-7; D not resolved. The CDR3 is 16 amino acids. V was cut by 4 bases and J by 0 bases, with 16 bases left in between. From germline, CDR1 is MNHEY and CDR2 SVGEGT. CDR3 sequence reads: CASSSAGRVSSYEQYV. In nucleotides, the CDR3 is TGTGCCAGCAGTTCCGCCGGTAGGGTAAGCTCCTACGAGCAGTACGTC.

This clonotype has a count of ten or more. The rearrangement uses TRBV29-1 and TRBJ1-1, with D unresolved. This CDR3 is built from 11 residues. Germline V gives CDR1 SQVTM, CDR2 ANQGSEA. V dropped 7 bases and J dropped 5 bases, with 11 bases sitting between them. CDR3 bases: TGCAGCGCCGGTGTGTCGACTGAAGCTTTCTTT. This sequence encodes CSAGVSTEAFF. The variable domain in full, completed from reference TRBV29-1 and TRBJ1-1, reads SAVISQKPSRDICQRGTSLTIQCQVDSQVTMMFWYRQQPGQSLTLIATANQGSEATYESGFVIDKFPISRPNLTFSTLTVSNMSPEDSSIYLCSAGVSTEAFFGQGTRLTVV.

This clonotype was seen many times. The gene calls are TRBV5-6 and TRBJ1-1, with TRBD1 matching over 10 bases. The CDR3 loop spans 13 amino acids. Germline V gene lookup returns CDR1 SGHDT and CDR2 YYEEEE. The J segment lost 11 bases and the V segment lost 4 bases, leaving 8 bases of the junction unmatched. CDR3 region: CASSGQGGNSAFF. The CDR3 DNA reads as TGTGCCAGCAGCGGACAGGGGGGTAATTCGGCTTTCTTT.

This clonotype was counted at least ten times. The chain carries TRBV12-3 or TRBV12-4 and TRBJ2-2, with TRBD1 matching over 10 bases. The CDR3 length is 16 residues. Germline trimming cut 6 bases from V and 3 bases from J; bases unmatched to any gene: 7. CDR3 in amino acids: CASRRQGALDTGELFF. DNA for the CDR3: TGTGCCAGCAGACGACAGGGGGCGTTGGACACCGGGGAGCTGTTTTTT.

The chain has TRBV20-1 and TRBJ2-5, with a weak D call TRBD1 (6 bases). Germline lookup yields CDR1 DFQATT and CDR2 SNEGSKA (reference sequence). The CDR3 sequence is 16 residues long. V lost 5 bases, J lost 1 base, and 20 bases lay in between. Written as DNA, the CDR3 is TGCAGTGCTGGAATGGACAGCCCTCAGGGCCAAGAGACCCAGTACTTC. The encoded protein is CSAGMDSPQGQETQYF.

In this sample, this clonotype turned up a few times. The genes are TRBV7-2 and TRBJ2-1, with D possibly being TRBD2 (6 bases). Germline CDR1 is SGHTA and CDR2 is FQGNSA. V lost 5 bases and J 8 bases, leaving 13 bases between the germline ends. The CDR3 runs to 13 residues. The CDR3 protein is CASSAGTHHEQFF. The CDR3 DNA reads as TGTGCCAGCAGCGCCGGGACTCACCATGAGCAGTTCTTC.

This clonotype has ten or more counts. This chain joins TRBV7-2 and TRBJ2-3; 7 bases agree with TRBD1. V lost 2 bases, J lost 6 bases, and 2 bases stayed unmatched. The CDR3 sequence is 13 residues long. CDR1 and CDR2 from the germline V gene are SGHTA and FQGNSA. In DNA, the CDR3 is TGTGCCAGCAGCTTAAGACAGGGTGATACGCAGTATTTT. Its translation is CASSLRQGDTQYF.

The chain is built from TRBV20-1 and TRBJ1-3; TRBD1 matches at 7 bases. V lost 5 bases, J lost 7 bases, and 5 bases stayed unmatched. Germline loops: CDR1 DFQATT, CDR2 SNEGSKA (reference sequence). The CDR3 extends over 12 amino acids. In nucleotides, the CDR3 is TGCAGTGCTGGCATACAGGGGAACACCATATATTTT. Encoded protein: CSAGIQGNTIYF.

The V and J genes are TRBV7-2 and TRBJ2-3; D is possibly TRBD1 or TRBD2 (6 bases each). Germline V CDR1 and CDR2: SGHTA, FQGNSA. V was trimmed by 5 bases and J by 3 bases, leaving 15 bases between them. CDR3 length equals 15 residues. The CDR3 sequence is CASSKQWGATDTQYF. For the CDR3, the DNA is TGTGCCAGCAGCAAGCAGTGGGGGGCGACAGATACGCAGTATTTT.

The chain combines TRBV12-3 or TRBV12-4 with TRBJ2-5, with 8 bases matching TRBD2. V lost 5 bases, J lost 5 bases, and 10 bases stayed unmatched. The CDR3 has 15 amino acids. The CDR3 loop reads CASSPPSGWPETQYF. For the CDR3, the DNA is TGTGCCAGCAGTCCCCCTAGCGGGTGGCCTGAGACCCAGTACTTC.

This clonotype was seen at least ten times. V usage is TRBV6-2 or TRBV6-3 and J usage is TRBJ1-2, with 7 bases matching TRBD1. Germline trimming cut 6 bases from V and 11 bases from J; bases unmatched to any gene: 9. Per the germline V gene, CDR1 is MNHEY and CDR2 is SVGEGT. The CDR3 consists of 12 residues. The CDR3 reads CASSRTGSTYTF. CDR3 DNA: TGTGCCAGCAGCCGGACAGGCTCCACTTACACCTTC.